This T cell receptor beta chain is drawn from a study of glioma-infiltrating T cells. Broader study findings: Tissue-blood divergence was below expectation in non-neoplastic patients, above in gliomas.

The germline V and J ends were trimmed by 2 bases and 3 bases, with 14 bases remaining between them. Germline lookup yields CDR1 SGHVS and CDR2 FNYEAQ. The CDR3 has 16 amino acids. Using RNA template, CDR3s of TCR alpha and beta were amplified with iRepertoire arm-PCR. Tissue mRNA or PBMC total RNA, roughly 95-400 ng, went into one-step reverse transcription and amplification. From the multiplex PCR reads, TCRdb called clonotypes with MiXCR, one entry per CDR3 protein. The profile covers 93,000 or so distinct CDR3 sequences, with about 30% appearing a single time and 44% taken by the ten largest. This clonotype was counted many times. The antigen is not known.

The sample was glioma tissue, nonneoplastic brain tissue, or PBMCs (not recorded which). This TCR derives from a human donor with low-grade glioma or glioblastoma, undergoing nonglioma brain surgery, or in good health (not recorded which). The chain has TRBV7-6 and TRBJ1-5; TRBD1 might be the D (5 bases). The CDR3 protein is CASSLWGPPPNQPQHF. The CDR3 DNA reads TGTGCCAGCAGCTTATGGGGACCGCCGCCCAATCAGCCCCAGCATTTT.